The entry below gives a single T cell receptor (beta chain) sequence along with its context. This entry belongs to a study of T-cell memory formation after mild COVID-19. The CDR3 contains 11 residues. V was cut by 2 bases and J by 9 bases, with 5 bases left in between. Germline V lookup: CDR1 SNHLY, CDR2 FYNNEI. Each CDR3 protein is one row after TCRdb ran MiXCR on the 5' RACE reads. This table holds 350,000 to 500,000 distinct CDR3 sequences, about a quarter found once. The chain is built from TRBV2 and TRBJ2-1; D not certain. This sequence originates from an adult woman who had mild COVID-19 (a few samples of this study predate the infection). Cell type and time point are not known. Sequenced material: PBMCs or a T cell subset sorted from them (not recorded which). CDR3 region: CASSELIEQFF. The CDR3, as DNA: TGTGCCAGCAGTGAATTGATTGAGCAGTTCTTC.